These 8 T cell receptor beta chains were sequenced from one sample in a study of cytomegalovirus exposure and HLA in healthy donors. The PCR made use of 60 Vbeta and 13 Jbeta primers. The data were produced by immunoSEQ multiplex PCR, yet TCRdb's version contains in-frame clones alone and is incomplete. The sample has 150,000 to 200,000 clones, roughly 78% seen once. Sequencing input: PBMCs. These TCRs come from a woman aged 40 to 50 in good health and CMV-seronegative.

V and J are TRBV7-8 and TRBJ1-4; D gene unclear. V was clipped by 2 bases and J by 7 bases, with 14 bases between them. Germline CDR1 is SGHVS and CDR2 is FQNEAQ. The length of the CDR3 is 15 residues. CDR3 bases: TGTGCCAGCAGCTTAAGGCCCGGGTTTGGTGAAAAACTGTTTTTT. Amino acid sequence: CASSLRPGFGEKLFF.

The chain's CDR3 is CASSVDQMNTGELFF. CDR3 nucleotides: TGTGCCAGCAGCGTAGATCAGATGAACACCGGGGAGCTGTTTTTT. This sequence joins TRBV9 and TRBJ2-2; D remains ambiguous. Germline CDR1 and CDR2: SGDLS and YYNGEE. This CDR3 comprises 15 residues. The germline V and J ends were trimmed by 0 bases and 1 base, with 7 bases remaining between them.

The rearrangement uses TRBV6-1 and TRBJ2-3; tentative D call: TRBD1 (6 bases). V gave up 5 bases and J gave up 0 bases, with 9 bases separating them. The CDR3 spans 14 residues. Germline V gene sequence: CDR1 MNHNS, CDR2 SASEGT. The CDR3 region has the DNA TGTGCCAGCAGTACAGGGTCTAGCACAGATACGCAGTATTTT. Its protein is CASSTGSSTDTQYF.

The chain carries TRBV5-1 and TRBJ2-7; 9 bases are a match to TRBD1. The CDR3 loop spans 17 amino acids. Germline V gene data show CDR1 as SGHRS and CDR2 as YFSETQ. J was trimmed by 0 bases and V by 5 bases; bases with no gene match: 12. DNA for the CDR3: TGCGCCAGCAGTCGCCTCGGGACAGGGAGTAGCTCCTACGAGCAGTACTTC. It is translated as CASSRLGTGSSSYEQYF.

This sequence joins TRBV19 and TRBJ2-1; D remains unclear. Germline V gene lookup returns CDR1 LNHDA and CDR2 SQIVND (reference sequence). The CDR3 is 12 amino acids. The germline V and J ends were trimmed by 2 bases and 9 bases, with 8 bases remaining between them. CDR3 in DNA: TGTGCCAGTAGTATAACTGGTTTTGAGCAGTTCTTC. It yields the protein CASSITGFEQFF.

The chain has TRBV19 and TRBJ2-3; 8 nucleotides line up with TRBD2. Germline V CDR1 and CDR2: LNHDA, SQIVND (reference sequence). The CDR3 covers 17 residues. Trimming removed 3 bases from V and 2 bases from J; junction bases left unmatched: 10. The CDR3 loop reads CASSIGGLARITDTQYF. As DNA, the CDR3 is TGTGCCAGTAGTATCGGAGGACTAGCTAGGATCACAGATACGCAGTATTTT.

The chain links TRBV6-5 to TRBJ1-2, with D possibly matching TRBD1 (6 bases). There are 13 residues in the CDR3. V lost 8 bases to trimming and J lost 6 bases, with 16 bases between them. The germline CDR1 and CDR2 sequences are MNHEY and SVGAGI. CDR3 in DNA: TGTGCCAGCGGGGGGGCCAGGGAGGATGGCTACACCTTC. The encoded protein is CASGGAREDGYTF.

The chain employs TRBV28 and TRBJ1-5; TRBD1 might be the D (5 bases). Germline CDR1 MDHEN, CDR2 SYDVKM. This CDR3 spans 16 amino acids. Trimming pared 8 bases from V and 1 base from J, leaving 18 bases between. The CDR3 here is CASCPARGNSNQPQHF. The CDR3 nucleotides are TGTGCCAGCTGTCCAGCTAGGGGAAACAGCAATCAGCCCCAGCATTTT.